This T cell receptor (beta chain) was captured in a study of Graves' ophthalmopathy and Graves' hyperthyroidism. The hyperthyroidism patients had a new diagnosis of under 2 months' duration and were aged 18 to 65. Amplification targeted the TCR beta CDR3 regions, with RNA transcripts as the source material. First-round RT-PCR employed HTBI primers, with a second-round multiplex PCR after it. TCRdb analysed the multiplex PCR reads with MiXCR anew, one entry per CDR3 protein. The sample yields over a million distinct CDR3 sequences, about 38% seen once. Per the germline V gene, CDR1 is SGHAT and CDR2 is FQNNGV. The CDR3 spans 14 residues. Trimming pared 5 bases from V and 2 bases from J, leaving 13 bases between. This clonotype was detected many times.

The V gene is TRBV11-2, the J gene TRBJ2-7; D might be TRBD1 (5 bases). Sequencing was carried out using peripheral blood or thyroid tissue (not recorded which). This TCR came from an adult man with Graves' hyperthyroidism. The CDR3 loop is CASSPQGGPYEQYF. The CDR3 DNA sequence: TGTGCCAGCAGCCCCCAGGGTGGCCCCTACGAGCAGTACTTC.